The 21 T cell receptor beta chains given below trace back to one sample, sequenced in a study of cytomegalovirus exposure and HLA in healthy donors. Vbeta (60) and Jbeta (13) primers were used in the PCR. Sequenced by immunoSEQ multiplex PCR; TCRdb stores in-frame clones only, minus some. Here the sample spans around 150,000 clones, under 80% being singletons. Sequencing was performed on PBMCs. These TCRs come from a female donor in good health and CMV-seronegative.

J is TRBJ1-3 and V is TRBV28; D not certain. This CDR3 has 16 residues. The germline CDR1 and CDR2 sequences are MDHEN and SYDVKM. Trimming stripped 6 bases from V and 2 bases from J, with 17 bases between. The CDR3 sequence: CASSSAGVEAGNTIYF. CDR3 in DNA: TGTGCCAGCAGCTCCGCGGGTGTCGAGGCTGGAAACACCATATATTTT.

The chain links TRBV4-2 to TRBJ2-3; 13 bases are shared with TRBD2. The CDR3 totals 15 residues. J lost 6 bases, V lost 1 base, and 1 base had no gene match. Germline CDR1 LGHNA, CDR2 YNFKEQ. This CDR3 reads CASSQGTSGSDTQYF. In DNA, the CDR3 is TGTGCCAGCAGCCAAGGGACTAGCGGGAGTGATACGCAGTATTTT.

This clone was detected a few times. V and J are TRBV5-1 and TRBJ2-7, with 7 bases aligning to TRBD1. The CDR3 runs to 14 residues. Trimming removed 2 bases from V and 2 bases from J; junction bases left unmatched: 4. Germline V CDR1 and CDR2: SGHRS, YFSETQ. The CDR3 sequence is CASSLQGSPYEQYF. In DNA, the CDR3 is TGCGCCAGCAGCTTACAGGGGTCCCCCTACGAGCAGTACTTC.

The V and J genes are TRBV2 and TRBJ1-6; D is unclear. V was cut by 4 bases and J by 8 bases, with 12 bases left in between. The CDR3 length is 14 residues. Looked up from germline, CDR1 is SNHLY and CDR2 is FYNNEI. The CDR3 DNA is TGTGCCAGCAGTGTAATAATGCAGGATTCACCCCTCCACTTT. Its protein is CASSVIMQDSPLHF.

The chain uses TRBV25-1 and TRBJ2-5; possibly TRBD1 for D (5 bases). V was cut by 4 bases and J by 2 bases, with 11 bases left in between. Germline lookup yields CDR1 MGHDK and CDR2 SYGVNS. This CDR3 contains 14 residues. This CDR3 reads CASSGWGSQETQYF. In DNA, the CDR3 is TGTGCCAGCAGTGGGTGGGGCAGTCAAGAGACCCAGTACTTC.

Of note for this clone: Relative to the germline gene, one junction end is altered; a read error may explain this. This chain links TRBV6-5 with TRBJ1-4; D possibly corresponds to TRBD1 (6 bases). Germline CDR1 is MNHEY and CDR2 is SVGAGI. The CDR3 has 15 amino acids. The CDR3 spells CASRPVRGKNEELFF. CDR3 nucleotide sequence: TGTGCCAGCAGGCCCGTGAGGGGGAAAAATGAAGAACTGTTTTTT.

This clone was recorded once. V is TRBV5-8 and J is TRBJ1-1; D possibly corresponds to TRBD1 (5 bases). Germline CDR1 reads SGHTS; CDR2 reads YDEGEE. The CDR3 is 17 residues long. Trimming took 4 bases from V and 3 from J, leaving 22 bases between them. The CDR3 DNA sequence: TGTGCCAGCAGCGGACGGTGGGGGGACGCGCGAGACACTGAAGCTTTCTTT. It is translated as CASSGRWGDARDTEAFF. The full variable domain, completed using reference TRBV5-8 and TRBJ1-1, is EAGVTQSPTHLIKTRGQQATLRCSPISGHTSVYWYQQALGLGLQFLLWYDEGEERNRGNFPPRFSGRQFPNYSSELNVNALELEDSALYLCASSGRWGDARDTEAFFGQGTRLTVV.

The V and J genes are TRBV6-4 and TRBJ2-3; no definite D call. In germline, CDR1 is MRHNA, CDR2 SNTAGT. V lost 0 bases to trimming and J lost 2 bases, with 9 bases between them. This CDR3 is built from 15 residues. In DNA, the CDR3 is TGTGCCAGCAGTGACTCATGGCAGTCCACAGATACGCAGTATTTT. The encoded protein is CASSDSWQSTDTQYF.

This clone was seen once. The rearrangement joins TRBV2 to TRBJ1-2, with 8 bases lining up with TRBD1. The length of the CDR3 is 18 residues. Looked up from germline, CDR1 is SNHLY and CDR2 is FYNNEI. The J segment lost 0 bases and the V segment lost 4 bases, leaving 13 bases of the junction unmatched. In DNA, the CDR3 is TGTGCCAGCAGTGGCGCCGGGACAGGACGCTCTTCTAACTATGGCTACACCTTC. Amino acids: CASSGAGTGRSSNYGYTF.

The rearrangement joins TRBV10-3 to TRBJ2-4; 9 bases map to TRBD2. V dropped 4 bases and J dropped 6; count of bases not matched to a gene: 4. The V gene's germline CDR1 is ENHRY and CDR2 SYGVKD. The CDR3 spans 14 residues. The CDR3 loop reads CAISGETSGNIQYF. As DNA, the CDR3 is TGTGCCATCAGTGGTGAGACTAGCGGAAACATTCAGTACTTC.

V usage is TRBV11-2 and J usage is TRBJ2-3; D is ambiguous. V lost 2 bases and J 4 bases, leaving 4 bases between the germline ends. Germline V gene lookup returns CDR1 SGHAT and CDR2 FQNNGV. The CDR3 spans 12 residues. CDR3 DNA: TGTGCCAGCAGCTTATTAGCAGATACGCAGTATTTT. Its translation is CASSLLADTQYF.

The chain is built from TRBV5-1 and TRBJ1-1; the match to TRBD1 covers 10 bases. The J segment lost 7 bases and the V segment lost 5 bases, leaving 8 bases of the junction unmatched. CDR1 SGHRS and CDR2 YFSETQ come from the germline V gene. The CDR3 runs 14 residues. CDR3 region: CASSLDRGGLEAFF. CDR3 DNA: TGCGCCAGCAGTCTGGACAGGGGGGGACTTGAAGCTTTCTTT.

This chain joins TRBV7-8 and TRBJ1-1; tentatively, D is TRBD1 (6 bases). V lost 10 bases and J 2 bases, leaving 20 bases between the germline ends. CDR3 length equals 15 residues. Germline V gene lookup returns CDR1 SGHVS and CDR2 FQNEAQ. The CDR3 DNA reads TGTGCCACTAGGCAGGGCAGGGGTGGAAACACTGAAGCTTTCTTT. It codes for CATRQGRGGNTEAFF.

In this sample, this clone turned up once. The rearrangement links TRBV10-1 to TRBJ1-2; 7 nucleotides line up with TRBD1. The CDR3 contains 15 residues. J was trimmed by 4 bases and V by 5 bases; bases with no gene match: 10. The germline CDR1 and CDR2 sequences are WNHNN and SYGVQD (reference sequence). CDR3 protein: CASSPSGQPLYGYTF. CDR3 coding DNA: TGCGCCAGCAGTCCCTCGGGACAGCCTCTCTATGGCTACACCTTC.

As DNA, the CDR3 is TGTGCCAGCAGCTCAGACAGATACACTGAAGCTTTCTTT. Translated, it gives CASSSDRYTEAFF. The chain couples TRBV7-9 to TRBJ1-1; possible D gene TRBD1, 5 bases. The germline V gene has CDR1 SEHNR and CDR2 FQNEAQ (reference sequence). The length of the CDR3 is 13 residues. The germline V and J ends were trimmed by 4 bases and 3 bases, with 9 bases remaining between them.

This clone was seen only once. V gene TRBV29-1 combines with J gene TRBJ2-1; 11 positions agree with TRBD2. This CDR3 is 16 amino acids long. Germline-derived CDR1 and CDR2 are SQVTM and ANQGSEA. The V gene end was trimmed by 3 bases and the J gene end by 0 bases; junction bases not matched to a gene: 4. DNA of the CDR3: TGCAGCGTTGAGGGACTAGCGGTGAGCTCCTACAATGAGCAGTTCTTC. Translation: CSVEGLAVSSYNEQFF.

The chain is built from TRBV5-6 and TRBJ1-2; a weak D match, TRBD1 (5 bases). CDR1 SGHDT and CDR2 YYEEEE come from the germline V gene. V gave up 4 bases and J gave up 4 bases, with 8 bases separating them. This CDR3 is built from 12 residues. CDR3 protein: CASSPGGYGYTF. The DNA for the CDR3 is TGTGCCAGCAGCCCGGGGGGCTATGGCTACACCTTC.

The V and J genes are TRBV9 and TRBJ2-7, with TRBD2 matching over 10 bases. Germline CDR1 and CDR2: SGDLS and YYNGEE. V shed 3 bases, J shed 7 bases, and the junction held 7 bases outside the gene matches. The CDR3 contains 14 residues. CDR3 bases: TGTGCCAGCAGCGGGCTAGCGGGAGCGCGTGAGCAGTACTTC. As protein: CASSGLAGAREQYF.

The chain is built from TRBV4-1 and TRBJ2-5, with TRBD1 as a possible D gene (5 bases). Trimming removed 1 base from V and 2 bases from J, with 11 bases in between. Germline CDR1 is MGHRA and CDR2 is YSYEKL. The CDR3 runs 15 residues. The CDR3 DNA reads as TGCGCCAGCAGCCAAGGGACACGGATACAAGAGACCCAGTACTTC. Translated: CASSQGTRIQETQYF.

V usage is TRBV6-5 and J usage is TRBJ2-2, with 7 bases matching TRBD1. Germline V gene lookup returns CDR1 MNHEY and CDR2 SVGAGI. With 6 bases clipped from V and 2 bases from J, the junction kept 6 bases outside the gene matches. The CDR3 loop spans 15 amino acids. CDR3 residues: CASRRQGLNTGELFF. The CDR3 nucleotides are TGTGCCAGCAGGCGACAGGGTCTTAACACCGGGGAGCTGTTTTTT.

The V and J genes are TRBV5-4 and TRBJ2-1, with TRBD1 matching 8 bases. Germline V gene sequence: CDR1 SGHNT, CDR2 YYREEE (reference sequence). Trimming removed 0 bases from V and 6 bases from J; junction bases left unmatched: 8. This CDR3 spans 16 amino acids. CDR3 sequence: CASSLDPGGAINEQFF. The CDR3 bases are TGTGCCAGCAGCTTGGACCCAGGGGGCGCGATCAATGAGCAGTTCTTC.